Listed below are T cell receptor beta chains from one sample, sequenced in a study of shared clonotypes between healthy human individuals. Sequencing used immunoSEQ multiplex PCR; TCRdb keeps in-frame clones, though not all of them. The data hold around 1,900,000 clones, with roughly 95% observed a single time. Sequenced sample: naive CD8+ T cells from PBMCs. The receptors were gathered from a man younger than 35 in good health. Some clones in this sample may be carry-over from other donors' samples. Both conserved end residues are part of each CDR3. The order of the fields is V gene, D gene, clone size, J gene, CDR3 DNA, CDR3 protein. D genes are given only for firm matches. Clone size is stated in some rows and not others, as once, few, many or a class when expanded.

TRBV7-9	NA	once	TRBJ2-7	TGTGCCAGCAGCCAACTGACCGGGACCCTGAAAGGAGGAGAAGAGCAGTACTTC	CASSQLTGTLKGGEEQYF
TRBV6-4	NA	NA	TRBJ2-4	TGTGCCAGCAGTGACCCCACTAGAAAACCCAGCCCGTCGAAGGCCAAAAACATTCAGTACTTC	CASSDPTRKPSPSKAKNIQYF
TRBV29-1	NA	few	TRBJ1-1	TGCAGCGCCCTTATGAACACTGAAGCTTTCTTT	CSALMNTEAFF
TRBV29-1	TRBD1	NA	TRBJ1-1	TGCAGCTCCGGACCGGGACAGGGGGCCATGAACACTGAAGCTTTCTTT	CSSGPGQGAMNTEAFF
TRBV5-4	NA	NA	TRBJ1-1	TGTGCCAGCAGCTTGGAGCGGGGGAACACTGAAGCTTTCTTT	CASSLERGNTEAFF
TRBV6-4	TRBD1	NA	TRBJ1-2	TGTGCCAGCAGTGAGACAGGGGGCGGTTATGGCTACACCTTC	CASSETGGGYGYTF
TRBV2	NA	NA	TRBJ1-1	TGTGCCAGCAGTGAAAAGCAGGGACAGAACACTGAAGCTTTCTTT	CASSEKQGQNTEAFF
TRBV9	NA	NA	TRBJ1-2	TGTGCCAGCAGCACCCAGTCTAACTATGGCTACACCTTC	CASSTQSNYGYTF
TRBV12-2	NA	NA	TRBJ2-3	TGTGCAAGTCGCTTAGCTAGCGGAGGGGGCACAGATACGCAGTATTTT	CASRLASGGGTDTQYF
TRBV27	NA	NA	TRBJ2-7	TGTGCCAGCAGAAAAGACAGAAGCCTACCCTACGAGCAGTACTTC	CASRKDRSLPYEQYF
TRBV6-5	NA	many	TRBJ2-6	TGTGCCAGCAGTTACTCGAGCTCTGGGGCCAACGTCCTGACTTTC	CASSYSSSGANVLTF
TRBV11-2	NA	NA	TRBJ1-4	TGTGCCAGCAACCTCGGGGCAGGGATTGAAAAACTGTTTTTT	CASNLGAGIEKLFF
TRBV29-1	NA	NA	TRBJ1-1	TGCAGCGTTGCGACCGGCCTAAACACTGAAGCTTTCTTT	CSVATGLNTEAFF